The sequence of this T cell receptor beta chain was determined in a study of blood T cell repertoires in COVID-19. Per the original data handling: Nucleated cell counts were estimated from reference gene primer amplification. Profiling relied on immunoSEQ multiplex PCR, and the TCRdb table lists in-frame clones only, not all of them. V, J and clone size are taken as reported in that table, and D and trimming were inferred from the DNA itself. In the table there are 110,000 to 150,000 clones, roughly 75% of which are singletons. All enrollees were about 18 to 89 years old and from approximately 24 US areas. Among Cohort 3 donors, those recovered had two negative PCRs, clearance, or symptom resolution. This clone has a single count. Material for sequencing was PBMCs or T cells enriched from blood (not recorded which). The TCR was taken from a woman aged 45 to 65 who had recovered from COVID-19.

The CDR3 spells CASSVNTQGAFGYTF. The CDR3 nucleotides are TGTGCCAGCAGTGTCAACACGCAGGGGGCTTTTGGCTACACCTTC. The chain uses TRBV6-4 and TRBJ1-2; 8 bases are a match to TRBD1. The germline V gene encodes CDR1 MRHNA and CDR2 SNTAGT. The CDR3 runs to 15 residues. J lost 7 bases, V lost 4 bases, and 11 bases had no gene match.